This TCR beta chain was profiled in a study of blood T cells in healthy people across ages. For the second PCR, which ran for about 7 to 11 cycles, a sample-barcoded 5' primer and a J-beta primer mix were used. TCRdb recomputed calls from the 5' RACE reads with MiXCR, one row per CDR3 protein. The sample lists 650,000 to 1,000,000 distinct CDR3 sequences; roughly 46% were seen once. With regard to this clonotype: A much larger clonotype is one base distant, so this may be a read error.

Germline-derived CDR1 and CDR2 are SNHLY and FYNNEI. V shed 2 bases, J shed 11 bases, and the junction held 14 bases outside the gene matches. The CDR3 runs to 15 residues. Sequencing input: blood. V is TRBV2 and J is TRBJ2-5; 7 nucleotides agree with TRBD2. This clonotype originated in a man older than 75 in good health. The CDR3 spells CASSEIGRDYNEQYF. CDR3 sequence (DNA): TGTGCCAGCAGTGAAATAGGAAGGGACTACAATGAGCAGTACTTC.